The rows below give T cell receptor beta chains drawn from one sample of a study of human T cells and chemical hapten exposure. One entry per CDR3 protein, called by TCRdb with MiXCR from the RACE reads. The sample has tens of thousands of distinct CDR3 sequences; around a tenth are singletons. Sequenced material: whole blood, taken in connection with sensitization to the hapten diphenylcyclopropenone (DPC). These receptors were obtained from a man aged 18 to 29 with alopecia areata. Some clones in this sample may be carry-over from other donors' samples. The CDR3 runs from the conserved cysteine through the conserved F or W. The order of the fields is D gene, V gene, J gene, clone size, CDR3 DNA, CDR3 protein. The D gene is left open where the match is weak. Not all rows give a size; the values are once, few, many and, for expanded clones, a class.

d_call: TRBD1
v_call: TRBV5-5
j_call: TRBJ2-5
clone_size: many
cdr3_nt: TGTGCCAGCAGCTTGGCCGTGACAGGGGTTCAAGAGACCCAGTACTTC
cdr3_aa: CASSLAVTGVQETQYF

d_call: .
v_call: TRBV19
j_call: TRBJ1-5
clone_size: few
cdr3_nt: TGTGCCAGTAGGAAGCTTTCCTGGAGGGAACAGCCCCAGCATTTT
cdr3_aa: CASRKLSWREQPQHF

d_call: .
v_call: TRBV9
j_call: TRBJ1-1
clone_size: few
cdr3_nt: TGTGCCAGCAGCGTTTGGGGTGAGGGGGACCGCACTGAAGCTTTCTTT
cdr3_aa: CASSVWGEGDRTEAFF

d_call: .
v_call: TRBV28
j_call: TRBJ1-2
clone_size: few
cdr3_nt: TGTGCCAGCAGCCCTGCGGAAGATTATGGCTACACCTTC
cdr3_aa: CASSPAEDYGYTF

d_call: .
v_call: TRBV5-6
j_call: TRBJ1-6
clone_size: few
cdr3_nt: TGTGCCAGCAGCTTGGCGGGGTGGTCTACTTCACCCCTCCACTTT
cdr3_aa: CASSLAGWSTSPLHF

d_call: TRBD1
v_call: TRBV10-1
j_call: TRBJ1-6
clone_size: .
cdr3_nt: TGCGCCAGGACCGGGACAGGGTCAAATAGGTCCTATAATTCACCCCTCCACTTT
cdr3_aa: CARTGTGSNRSYNSPLHF

d_call: .
v_call: TRBV6-5
j_call: TRBJ1-5
clone_size: many
cdr3_nt: TGTGCCAGCAGTTCGGTGCGCAATCAGCCCCAGCATTTT
cdr3_aa: CASSSVRNQPQHF

d_call: .
v_call: TRBV19
j_call: TRBJ2-2
clone_size: many
cdr3_nt: TGTGCCAGTAGTATATCAGACAGCACCGGGGAGCTGTTTTTT
cdr3_aa: CASSISDSTGELFF

d_call: .
v_call: TRBV5-1
j_call: TRBJ2-5
clone_size: few
cdr3_nt: TGCGCCAGCAGCTTGGCCTCAGGGACCCAGTACTTC
cdr3_aa: CASSLASGTQYF

d_call: TRBD1
v_call: TRBV20-1
j_call: TRBJ1-1
clone_size: few
cdr3_nt: TGCAGTGCGCCGGACAGGGAGCTCCCCATGAACACTGAAGCTTTCTTT
cdr3_aa: CSAPDRELPMNTEAFF

d_call: TRBD1
v_call: TRBV27
j_call: TRBJ2-2
clone_size: .
cdr3_nt: TGTGCCAGCAGTTTATACCCAGGGGGCGGAGGGAACACCGGGGAGCTGTTTTTT
cdr3_aa: CASSLYPGGGGNTGELFF

d_call: .
v_call: TRBV29-1
j_call: TRBJ2-1
clone_size: .
cdr3_nt: TGCAGCGTACTCGGGACGCTGTTCTTC
cdr3_aa: CSVLGTLFF

d_call: .
v_call: TRBV5-4
j_call: TRBJ2-1
clone_size: .
cdr3_nt: TGTGCCAGCAGCTTGAGGGCAGGGGCCGGGACTGAGCAGTTCTTC
cdr3_aa: CASSLRAGAGTEQFF

d_call: .
v_call: TRBV11-2
j_call: TRBJ2-7
clone_size: .
cdr3_nt: TGTGCCAGCAGCTTATTGGGACACCGAGAGCAGTACTTC
cdr3_aa: CASSLLGHREQYF

d_call: .
v_call: TRBV7-6
j_call: TRBJ1-1
clone_size: few
cdr3_nt: TGTGCCAGCAGCCCAATGCTTGGGAACACTGAAGCTTTCTTT
cdr3_aa: CASSPMLGNTEAFF

d_call: .
v_call: TRBV7-9
j_call: TRBJ1-2
clone_size: many
cdr3_nt: TGTGCCAGCAGCTCTACTACGGGGGCGGGAGGCTACACCTTC
cdr3_aa: CASSSTTGAGGYTF

d_call: .
v_call: TRBV19
j_call: TRBJ2-7
clone_size: .
cdr3_nt: TGTGCCAGTAGTATATCGGGACACCGTGCCTACGAGCAGTACTTC
cdr3_aa: CASSISGHRAYEQYF

d_call: .
v_call: TRBV29-1
j_call: TRBJ2-5
clone_size: few
cdr3_nt: TGCAGCGTTGAATTGGCAGGTTTGGAGACCCAGTACTTC
cdr3_aa: CSVELAGLETQYF

d_call: TRBD2
v_call: TRBV20-1
j_call: TRBJ2-7
clone_size: .
cdr3_nt: TGCAGTGCTAGAGGACTAGCCGGTTTGTACGAGCAGTACTTC
cdr3_aa: CSARGLAGLYEQYF

d_call: .
v_call: TRBV6-5
j_call: TRBJ1-2
clone_size: many
cdr3_nt: TGTGCCAGCAGTTTCGAGGGGGGCTATGGCTACACCTTC
cdr3_aa: CASSFEGGYGYTF

d_call: TRBD1
v_call: TRBV5-6
j_call: TRBJ2-1
clone_size: .
cdr3_nt: TGTGCCAGCAGCTTGGTGAGGACAGGGGCGAATGAGCAGTTCTTC
cdr3_aa: CASSLVRTGANEQFF

d_call: .
v_call: TRBV7-2
j_call: TRBJ1-6
clone_size: many
cdr3_nt: TGTGCCAGCAGCCCATCCCCAGGGGCCGACAATAATTCACCCCTCCACTTT
cdr3_aa: CASSPSPGADNNSPLHF

d_call: .
v_call: TRBV12-2
j_call: TRBJ1-2
clone_size: many
cdr3_nt: TGTGCAAGTCGCTTAGTCTGGGGGGTAATCTACTATGGCTACACCTTC
cdr3_aa: CASRLVWGVIYYGYTF

d_call: TRBD1
v_call: TRBV29-1
j_call: TRBJ2-7
clone_size: .
cdr3_nt: TGCAGCGTACTAGGACAGGGGGCGAAGAAGTACTTC
cdr3_aa: CSVLGQGAKKYF

d_call: .
v_call: TRBV7-9
j_call: TRBJ1-1
clone_size: many
cdr3_nt: TGTGCCAGCAGCTTCAATGCGAACACTGAAGCTTTCTTT
cdr3_aa: CASSFNANTEAFF

d_call: .
v_call: TRBV6-6
j_call: TRBJ2-4
clone_size: .
cdr3_nt: TGTGCCAGCAGCCTCGACACCCTAAGGAACATTCAGTACTTC
cdr3_aa: CASSLDTLRNIQYF

d_call: .
v_call: TRBV18
j_call: TRBJ1-2
clone_size: few
cdr3_nt: TGTGCCAGCTCACCAGGACGGGGGCTGGACTATGGCTACACCTTC
cdr3_aa: CASSPGRGLDYGYTF

d_call: .
v_call: TRBV5-1
j_call: TRBJ2-2
clone_size: .
cdr3_nt: TGCGCCAGCAGCTTGGCCAAACACACGAACACCGGGGAGCTGTTTTTT
cdr3_aa: CASSLAKHTNTGELFF

d_call: .
v_call: TRBV9
j_call: TRBJ2-5
clone_size: few
cdr3_nt: TGTGCCAGCAGCGTAGAGGCAGGTTTCCAAGAGACCCAGTACTTC
cdr3_aa: CASSVEAGFQETQYF

d_call: .
v_call: TRBV11-2
j_call: TRBJ2-3
clone_size: many
cdr3_nt: TGTGCCAGCAGCCACACCGCGACACCTAGCACAGATACGCAGTATTTT
cdr3_aa: CASSHTATPSTDTQYF

d_call: .
v_call: TRBV24-1
j_call: TRBJ2-5
clone_size: .
cdr3_nt: TGTGCCACCAGTGACCTGTTCCAAGAGACCCAGTACTTC
cdr3_aa: CATSDLFQETQYF

d_call: TRBD2
v_call: TRBV12-3/TRBV12-4
j_call: TRBJ2-5
clone_size: .
cdr3_nt: TGTGCCAGCAGTGCCCGACTAGCGGGGGGCAAAGAGACCCAGTACTTC
cdr3_aa: CASSARLAGGKETQYF